Listed below are T cell receptor beta chains from one sample, sequenced in a study of control samples from healthy donors and cancer patients. Measured with immunoSEQ multiplex PCR; TCRdb has only the in-frame clones, and not every one. This sample has some 120,000 clones, with roughly 91% found just once. Sequencing was carried out using blood. The source is a man aged 35 to 55 in good health. Each CDR3 is given with its conserved first and last residue. The D gene is left open where the match is weak. Part of the rows lack a size; the others show once, few, many or a class for expanded clones.

V gene: TRBV19; clone size: NA; J gene: TRBJ2-3; D gene: TRBD1; CDR3 DNA: TGTGCCAGTAGCGGGACAGGGGCTACAGATACGCAGTATTTT; CDR3 protein: CASSGTGATDTQYF
V gene: TRBV5-1; clone size: NA; J gene: TRBJ1-1; D gene: NA; CDR3 DNA: TGCGCCAGCCAAGTGGGAGGGGACGGCACTGAAGCTTTCTTT; CDR3 protein: CASQVGGDGTEAFF
V gene: TRBV5-1; clone size: NA; J gene: TRBJ2-3; D gene: NA; CDR3 DNA: TGCGCCAGCAGCCGGGGAGGAGGGTCGGGGGATACGCAGTATTTT; CDR3 protein: CASSRGGGSGDTQYF
V gene: TRBV7-2; clone size: NA; J gene: TRBJ2-5; D gene: TRBD2; CDR3 DNA: TGTGCCAGCAGCCCTGGACTAGCGGGGGGCGAGACCCAGTACTTC; CDR3 protein: CASSPGLAGGETQYF
V gene: TRBV7-8; clone size: NA; J gene: TRBJ1-4; D gene: TRBD1; CDR3 DNA: TGTGCCAGCAGCTCGCTTGTGACAGGGGGCGCTTTTTCTGAAAAACTGTTTTTT; CDR3 protein: CASSSLVTGGAFSEKLFF
V gene: TRBV25-1; clone size: NA; J gene: TRBJ2-2; D gene: NA; CDR3 DNA: TGTGCTTCAGGGCCGGGCACCGGGGAGCTGTTTTTT; CDR3 protein: CASGPGTGELFF
V gene: TRBV3-1/TRBV3-2; clone size: NA; J gene: TRBJ2-3; D gene: NA; CDR3 DNA: TGTGCCAGCAGCGGGACTTATCGCACAGATACGCAGTATTTT; CDR3 protein: CASSGTYRTDTQYF
V gene: TRBV24-1; clone size: NA; J gene: TRBJ2-2; D gene: TRBD1; CDR3 DNA: TGTGCCACCAGTGATCTAGCCGGGACAGGGGGCACCGGGGAGCTGTTTTTT; CDR3 protein: CATSDLAGTGGTGELFF
V gene: TRBV5-5; clone size: NA; J gene: TRBJ2-7; D gene: NA; CDR3 DNA: TGTGCCAGCAGCCCTGACTCCTACGAGCAGTACTTC; CDR3 protein: CASSPDSYEQYF
V gene: TRBV9; clone size: NA; J gene: TRBJ2-3; D gene: TRBD2; CDR3 DNA: TGTGCCAGCAGCGATCGTGGACTAGCAGATTCAGATACGCAGTATTTT; CDR3 protein: CASSDRGLADSDTQYF
V gene: TRBV3-1/TRBV3-2; clone size: NA; J gene: TRBJ2-7; D gene: NA; CDR3 DNA: TGTGCCAGCAGCCCCCTACCGGGCTCCTACGAGCAGTACTTC; CDR3 protein: CASSPLPGSYEQYF
V gene: TRBV7-9; clone size: NA; J gene: TRBJ1-2; D gene: TRBD1; CDR3 DNA: TGTGCCAGCAGCTCCCTGGGACAGGCAAGCGGCTACACCTTC; CDR3 protein: CASSSLGQASGYTF
V gene: TRBV10-1; clone size: NA; J gene: TRBJ2-5; D gene: NA; CDR3 DNA: TGCGCCAGCAGTGGATCCCTCCAAGAGACCCAGTACTTC; CDR3 protein: CASSGSLQETQYF
V gene: TRBV5-4; clone size: NA; J gene: TRBJ1-2; D gene: NA; CDR3 DNA: TGTGCCAGCAGCTCGTTAGGAGGCCTCGGGCTCTATGGCTACACCTTC; CDR3 protein: CASSSLGGLGLYGYTF
V gene: TRBV7-9; clone size: NA; J gene: TRBJ1-2; D gene: NA; CDR3 DNA: TGTGCCAGCAGCTCCAAGGGTGGCTACACCTTC; CDR3 protein: CASSSKGGYTF
V gene: TRBV3-1/TRBV3-2; clone size: NA; J gene: TRBJ1-5; D gene: NA; CDR3 DNA: TGTGCCAGCAGCCGGGGGGATCAGCCCCAGCATTTT; CDR3 protein: CASSRGDQPQHF
V gene: TRBV9; clone size: NA; J gene: TRBJ1-2; D gene: NA; CDR3 DNA: TGTGCCAGCAGCGGCGACCGGAGGTCTGGCTACACCTTC; CDR3 protein: CASSGDRRSGYTF
V gene: TRBV30; clone size: NA; J gene: TRBJ2-2; D gene: TRBD1; CDR3 DNA: TGTGCCTGGAGTCCCGGGACAGGGTACACCGGGGAGCTGTTTTTT; CDR3 protein: CAWSPGTGYTGELFF
V gene: TRBV5-4; clone size: NA; J gene: TRBJ1-5; D gene: NA; CDR3 DNA: TGTGCCAGCAGCGGGGACTCTTATCAGCCCCAGCATTTT; CDR3 protein: CASSGDSYQPQHF
V gene: TRBV11-3; clone size: once; J gene: TRBJ1-6; D gene: NA; CDR3 DNA: TGTGCCAGCAGCTTAGGAGGGGCTTGGACCCTCCACTTT; CDR3 protein: CASSLGGAWTLHF
V gene: TRBV7-2; clone size: NA; J gene: TRBJ2-5; D gene: NA; CDR3 DNA: TGTGCCACCAAGTTGGGACTCCCAGAGACCCAGTACTTC; CDR3 protein: CATKLGLPETQYF
V gene: TRBV4-1; clone size: NA; J gene: TRBJ2-3; D gene: NA; CDR3 DNA: TGCGCCAGCAGCCAAGAGGCCCCAGTCCCCGGCACAGATACGCAGTATTTT; CDR3 protein: CASSQEAPVPGTDTQYF
V gene: TRBV18; clone size: NA; J gene: TRBJ2-1; D gene: NA; CDR3 DNA: TGTGCCAGCTCACCCAGTATGAGGAATGAGCAGTTCTTC; CDR3 protein: CASSPSMRNEQFF
V gene: TRBV7-2; clone size: NA; J gene: TRBJ1-5; D gene: NA; CDR3 DNA: TGTGCCAGCAGCTTATGGGGGGCGGGGCAGCCCCAGCATTTT; CDR3 protein: CASSLWGAGQPQHF
V gene: TRBV2; clone size: NA; J gene: TRBJ2-6; D gene: NA; CDR3 DNA: TGTGGAGGGGCGGGCTCGAGCTCTGGGGCCAACGTCCTGACTTTC; CDR3 protein: CGGAGSSSGANVLTF
V gene: TRBV24-1; clone size: NA; J gene: TRBJ2-2; D gene: NA; CDR3 DNA: TGTGCCACCAGTGGTGCCGGGGAGCTGTTTTTT; CDR3 protein: CATSGAGELFF
V gene: TRBV7-9; clone size: NA; J gene: TRBJ1-1; D gene: NA; CDR3 DNA: TGTGCCAGCAGCCTTGGCTCGTCGAGCTCGGCTTTCTTT; CDR3 protein: CASSLGSSSSAFF
V gene: TRBV7-9; clone size: NA; J gene: TRBJ1-6; D gene: NA; CDR3 DNA: TGTGCCAGCATCCAAAACCGGGCGAATTCACCCCTCCACTTT; CDR3 protein: CASIQNRANSPLHF
V gene: TRBV6-5; clone size: NA; J gene: TRBJ1-6; D gene: NA; CDR3 DNA: TGTGCCAGCAGTTACGGAAGGGTCTATTCTAATTCACCCCTCCACTTT; CDR3 protein: CASSYGRVYSNSPLHF
V gene: TRBV5-1; clone size: NA; J gene: TRBJ1-1; D gene: TRBD1; CDR3 DNA: TGCGCCAGCAGCTGGGACAGGACCAACACTGAAGCTTTCTTT; CDR3 protein: CASSWDRTNTEAFF
V gene: TRBV6-1; clone size: NA; J gene: TRBJ2-3; D gene: TRBD1; CDR3 DNA: TGTGCCAGCAGTGAAACGGGGACAGGGTCAGATACGCAGTATTTT; CDR3 protein: CASSETGTGSDTQYF
V gene: TRBV12-5; clone size: few; J gene: TRBJ1-4; D gene: TRBD1; CDR3 DNA: TGTGCTAGTGCCACCGACAGGGGGGGTGAAAAACTGTTTTTT; CDR3 protein: CASATDRGGEKLFF
V gene: TRBV7-9; clone size: NA; J gene: TRBJ2-2; D gene: TRBD1; CDR3 DNA: TGTGCCAGCAGACTAAATCCCCCAGGGGGTATCGGGGAGCTGTTTTTT; CDR3 protein: CASRLNPPGGIGELFF
V gene: TRBV19; clone size: NA; J gene: TRBJ1-5; D gene: NA; CDR3 DNA: TGTGCCAGTAGTACTAGCCCCCAACAAGCCCAGCATTTT; CDR3 protein: CASSTSPQQAQHF
V gene: TRBV30; clone size: NA; J gene: TRBJ2-3; D gene: NA; CDR3 DNA: TGTGCCTGGAGTGTATGGGGTTCAGATACGCAGTATTTT; CDR3 protein: CAWSVWGSDTQYF
V gene: TRBV3-1/TRBV3-2; clone size: NA; J gene: TRBJ2-5; D gene: TRBD2; CDR3 DNA: TGTGCCAGCAGCCTTAAGACTAGCGGGGCCCGGGAGACCCAGTACTTC; CDR3 protein: CASSLKTSGARETQYF
V gene: TRBV11-2; clone size: NA; J gene: TRBJ2-5; D gene: NA; CDR3 DNA: TGTGCCAGCAGCTATCGGGCCATAGACGAGACCCAGTACTTC; CDR3 protein: CASSYRAIDETQYF
V gene: TRBV11-3; clone size: NA; J gene: TRBJ1-1; D gene: TRBD1; CDR3 DNA: TGTGCCAGCAGCAAAGAGGCAGGGGGCTTTTCCACTGAAGCTTTCTTT; CDR3 protein: CASSKEAGGFSTEAFF
V gene: TRBV7-2; clone size: NA; J gene: TRBJ2-5; D gene: NA; CDR3 DNA: TGTGCCAGCAGCTTAGGGGTCTTGGAGCTTCAAGAGACCCAGTACTTC; CDR3 protein: CASSLGVLELQETQYF
V gene: TRBV6-4; clone size: NA; J gene: TRBJ2-3; D gene: NA; CDR3 DNA: TGTGCCAGCAGCGACTCTACCCAAAAGGGACCAGAACAGTATTTT; CDR3 protein: CASSDSTQKGPEQYF
V gene: TRBV3-1/TRBV3-2; clone size: once; J gene: TRBJ1-1; D gene: NA; CDR3 DNA: TGTGCCAGCAGCCCGTACATGAGCACTGAAGCTTTCTTT; CDR3 protein: CASSPYMSTEAFF
V gene: TRBV5-4; clone size: once; J gene: TRBJ2-5; D gene: TRBD1; CDR3 DNA: TGTGCCAGCAGCCGCGACAGGGTAGAGACCCAGTACTTC; CDR3 protein: CASSRDRVETQYF
V gene: TRBV5-6; clone size: few; J gene: TRBJ2-3; D gene: NA; CDR3 DNA: TGTGCCAGCAGCCCAGGAGGTTTGGGCACAGATACGCAGTATTTT; CDR3 protein: CASSPGGLGTDTQYF
V gene: TRBV6-2/TRBV6-3; clone size: NA; J gene: TRBJ2-1; D gene: TRBD2; CDR3 DNA: TGTGCCAGCAGCCAAGGCCCGGGACTAGTCTCCTACAATGAGCAGTTCTTC; CDR3 protein: CASSQGPGLVSYNEQFF
V gene: TRBV19; clone size: NA; J gene: TRBJ1-1; D gene: NA; CDR3 DNA: TGTGCCAGTAGTGTCCAGGTCAACACTGAAGCTTTCTTT; CDR3 protein: CASSVQVNTEAFF
V gene: TRBV24-1; clone size: NA; J gene: TRBJ2-5; D gene: NA; CDR3 DNA: TGTGCCACCAGTGGAGACAGTTCGCGGACCCAGTACTTC; CDR3 protein: CATSGDSSRTQYF
V gene: TRBV23-1; clone size: few; J gene: TRBJ1-5; D gene: NA; CDR3 DNA: TGCGCCAGCAGTCAGGGTGACAGCTATCATCCTAGCAATCAGCCCCAGCATTTT; CDR3 protein: CASSQGDSYHPSNQPQHF
V gene: TRBV6-2/TRBV6-3; clone size: once; J gene: TRBJ1-5; D gene: TRBD1; CDR3 DNA: TGTGCCAGCAGTTATGTCCTGACAGGGGGCGACGGCGGCAATCAGCCCCAGCATTTT; CDR3 protein: CASSYVLTGGDGGNQPQHF
V gene: TRBV29-1; clone size: NA; J gene: TRBJ2-7; D gene: TRBD1; CDR3 DNA: TGCAGCGTTGAAGATCTTAAGGGACAGGGCAACGAGCAGTACTTC; CDR3 protein: CSVEDLKGQGNEQYF
V gene: TRBV13; clone size: NA; J gene: TRBJ1-3; D gene: NA; CDR3 DNA: TGTGCCAGCAGCTACCGCCTCAGCTCTGGAAACACCATATATTTT; CDR3 protein: CASSYRLSSGNTIYF